The clone carrying this TCR beta chain was recorded a few times. What it recognizes is unknown. This entry belongs to a study of Ad26.COV2.S vaccination and SARS-CoV-2 variants. Study as a whole: The vaccine Ad26.COV2.S was put into the muscle once, or twice with 56 days between. Broader study findings: With respect to non-spike TCR breadth, vaccine and placebo recipients were similar.

CDR3 size: 15 residues. Germline CDR1 LGHDT, CDR2 YNNKEL (reference sequence). V lost 5 bases and J lost 6; bases outside the gene matches: 9. The treatment is: around 19 received Ad26.COV2.S at low or high dose, single or two shots; about 5 received placebo; per-sample allocation not given. Day 63 following the first vaccine or placebo injection was when the samples were taken. Aged 18-55 years, donor was enrolled in Boston around 2020. Participants' vaccine, an Ad26 vector, delivered Wuhan-strain SARS-CoV-2 spike. The repertoire was sequenced with immunoSEQ multiplex PCR; TCRdb's copy has only in-frame clones and lacks some. The top ten hold 3.5% of the sample, which has around 380,000 clones, 80% to 90% seen once.

The sequenced sample was peripheral blood, obtained in a trial of Ad26.COV2.S vaccine versus placebo. The receptor was isolated from a person between 18 and 60 years old who received the Ad26.COV2.S COVID-19 vaccine or a placebo. This sequence joins TRBV3-1 (or the pseudogene TRBV3-2) and TRBJ1-4; TRBD1 agrees at 7 bases. The chain's CDR3 is CASSMRGLRYEKLFF. The CDR3, as DNA: TGTGCCAGCAGCATGAGGGGGCTGCGATATGAAAAACTGTTTTTT.